This T cell receptor beta chain is drawn from a study of PD-L1 blockade in urothelial cancer. The data were produced by immunoSEQ multiplex PCR, yet TCRdb's version contains in-frame clones alone and is incomplete. Of some 35,000 clones listed, 82% are singletons. The CDR3 spans 16 residues. The sequence derives from a man aged 55 to 70 with urothelial cancer. The chain employs TRBV21-1 and TRBJ2-3; TRBD2, as called in the table, went unchecked against the DNA. TRBV21-1 is classified as a pseudogene. Here the sequenced sample was PBMCs, taken around atezolizumab (anti-PD-L1) treatment. The CDR3 DNA reads TGTGCCAGCAGCAAAGAAAGGAGCGGGGGGCCGAATACGCAGTATTTT. Its protein product is CASSKERSGGPNTQYF.